Listed below are T cell receptor beta chains from one sample, sequenced in a study of cytomegalovirus exposure and HLA in healthy donors. Sequencing was performed with immunoSEQ multiplex PCR; in TCRdb, only in-frame clones are kept and a portion is missing. The sample consists of around 100,000 clones, 82% of them appearing once. The sample comprised PBMCs. These receptors came from a woman aged 18-29 years in good health and CMV-seronegative. Each CDR3 is given with its conserved first and last residue. The order of the fields is D gene, V gene, J gene, clone size, CDR3 length, CDR3 protein, CDR3 DNA. The D gene is left open where the match is weak. A row's size may be missing; if present it is once, few, many or a size class.

>NA|TRBV4-1|TRBJ2-1|NA|16
CASSQEMAGAYNEQFF
TGCGCCAGCAGCCAAGAAATGGCAGGTGCGTACAATGAGCAGTTCTTC
>TRBD1|TRBV7-6|TRBJ1-2|NA|18
CASSFRASGTGLSGGYTF
TGTGCCAGCAGCTTCAGAGCCTCCGGGACAGGGCTTTCAGGTGGCTACACCTTC
>TRBD1|TRBV27|TRBJ1-4|NA|13
CASTPTGGEKLFF
TGTGCCAGCACTCCTACAGGGGGTGAAAAACTGTTTTTT
>NA|TRBV18|TRBJ1-5|NA|15
CASSSKGVRGQPQHF
TGTGCCAGCTCCTCGAAGGGTGTTCGGGGGCAGCCCCAGCATTTT
>NA|TRBV19|TRBJ1-2|NA|15
CASSLENTGRRGYTF
TGTGCCAGTAGTCTGGAAAATACAGGGCGGAGAGGCTACACCTTC
>NA|TRBV7-9|TRBJ2-5|NA|13
CASRDKRQETQYF
TGTGCCAGCAGGGACAAGCGCCAAGAGACCCAGTACTTC
>TRBD2|TRBV7-7|TRBJ2-1|NA|15
CASSVTSGSVNEQFF
TGTGCTAGCAGCGTGACTAGCGGGAGTGTCAATGAGCAGTTCTTC
>NA|TRBV7-2|TRBJ1-1|NA|14
CASSRSITNTEAFF
TGTGCCAGCAGTCGTAGCATCACGAACACTGAAGCTTTCTTT
>NA|TRBV11-3|TRBJ2-3|NA|12
CASSLDPNTQYF
TGTGCCAGCAGCTTAGATCCAAATACGCAGTATTTT
>NA|TRBV27|TRBJ1-4|NA|17
CASSPPGVGESNEKLFF
TGTGCCAGCAGTCCCCCCGGTGTAGGAGAATCTAATGAAAAACTGTTTTTT
>NA|TRBV7-2|TRBJ1-3|NA|14
CASSHVGAGNTIYF
TGTGCCAGCAGCCACGTAGGAGCTGGAAACACCATATATTTT
>TRBD1|TRBV4-2|TRBJ2-5|NA|15
CASSQDGTGGETQYF
TGTGCCAGCAGCCAAGATGGGACAGGGGGAGAGACCCAGTACTTC
>NA|TRBV6-6|TRBJ1-1|NA|14
CASSPWAADTEAFF
TGTGCCAGCAGCCCCTGGGCCGCCGACACTGAAGCTTTCTTT
>NA|TRBV28|TRBJ2-7|NA|13
CARSPPGSYEQYF
TGTGCCCGCTCTCCTCCGGGCTCCTACGAGCAGTACTTC
>TRBD1|TRBV28|TRBJ1-1|medium-sized|15
CASSLFHRGVFEAFF
TGTGCCAGCAGTTTATTCCACAGGGGGGTGTTTGAAGCTTTCTTT
>NA|TRBV5-8|TRBJ1-2|NA|14
CASSLRGKGRGYTF
TGTGCCAGCAGCTTGAGAGGCAAGGGGCGAGGCTACACCTTC
>NA|TRBV18|TRBJ2-2|NA|15
CASSPPNVGAGELFF
TGTGCCAGCTCACCACCTAACGTGGGCGCCGGGGAGCTGTTTTTT
>NA|TRBV29-1|TRBJ2-1|NA|12
CSARRTDNEQFF
TGCAGCGCCAGACGGACAGACAATGAGCAGTTCTTC
>TRBD1|TRBV5-1|TRBJ1-2|NA|14
CASSRGQAGYGYTF
TGCGCCAGCAGCCGTGGACAGGCGGGCTATGGCTACACCTTC
>TRBD2|TRBV27|TRBJ2-1|NA|17
CASSLSLGTSPLGEQFF
TGTGCCAGCAGTTTATCGTTGGGGACTAGTCCATTAGGGGAGCAGTTCTTC
>NA|TRBV28|TRBJ1-6|NA|17
CASSRKAGALVNSPLHF
TGTGCCAGCTCAAGAAAGGCGGGGGCACTAGTAAATTCACCCCTCCACTTT
>NA|TRBV27|TRBJ1-1|NA|16
CASRPGVGKSNTEAFF
TGTGCCAGCAGACCCGGGGTAGGCAAATCGAACACTGAAGCTTTCTTT
>NA|TRBV25-1|TRBJ1-5|NA|13
CASDPGPNQPQHF
TGTGCCAGCGACCCAGGGCCTAATCAGCCCCAGCATTTT
>NA|TRBV7-2|TRBJ2-2|once|15
CASSFLQGWAGELFF
TGTGCCAGCAGCTTTCTTCAGGGGTGGGCCGGGGAGCTGTTTTTT
>NA|TRBV2|TRBJ1-4|few|16
CASVRLGWGANEKLFF
TGTGCCAGCGTACGGTTGGGGTGGGGAGCTAATGAAAAACTGTTTTTT
>NA|TRBV6-1|TRBJ2-3|NA|15
CASSEAWANQDTQYF
TGTGCCAGCAGTGAAGCATGGGCCAACCAAGATACGCAGTATTTT
>NA|TRBV6-1|TRBJ1-3|few|14
CASSQGGSGNTIYF
TGTGCCAGCAGTCAGGGAGGCTCTGGAAACACCATATATTTT
>NA|TRBV30|TRBJ1-4|few|14
CALTQGAINEKLFF
TGTGCCCTCACCCAAGGGGCTATTAATGAAAAACTGTTTTTT
>NA|TRBV28|TRBJ1-5|once|13
CASSLQGYQPQHF
TGTGCCAGCAGTTTACAGGGGTATCAGCCCCAGCATTTT
>TRBD1|TRBV2|TRBJ1-2|NA|14
CASSVLQTGNGYTF
TGTGCCAGCAGCGTACTTCAGACAGGGAATGGCTACACCTTC
>NA|TRBV16|TRBJ1-1|once|12
CASSPPAREAFF
TGTGCCAGCAGCCCTCCGGCCAGGGAAGCTTTCTTT
>TRBD1|TRBV6-6|TRBJ1-2|NA|14
CASRDRTGGSGYTF
TGTGCCAGCAGAGACCGGACAGGGGGCTCTGGCTACACCTTC
>NA|TRBV14|TRBJ1-5|NA|13
CASSTGFYQPQHF
TGTGCCAGCAGCACGGGGTTTTATCAGCCCCAGCATTTT
>TRBD1|TRBV6-1|TRBJ2-3|few|16
CASSARPGQLVYTQYF
TGTGCCAGCAGTGCCCGACCGGGACAGCTAGTCTATACGCAGTATTTT
>TRBD1|TRBV19|TRBJ1-1|NA|16
CASSIGGGRPNTEAFF
TGTGCCAGTAGTATCGGAGGGGGCAGGCCGAACACTGAAGCTTTCTTT
>NA|TRBV7-9|TRBJ1-4|NA|11
CASSPQIKLFF
TGTGCCAGCAGCCCCCAAATAAAACTGTTTTTT
>TRBD1|TRBV28|TRBJ2-3|NA|15
CASSVRDRDTDTQYF
TGTGCCAGCAGTGTTAGGGACAGAGACACAGATACGCAGTATTTT
>TRBD1|TRBV12-5|TRBJ1-5|NA|20
CASGLAPPGQGDGRRQPQHF
TGTGCTAGTGGTTTGGCACCTCCGGGACAGGGGGATGGTCGGAGGCAGCCCCAGCATTTT
>TRBD2|TRBV15|TRBJ2-3|NA|15
CATSIRLAGPDTQYF
TGTGCCACCAGCATACGACTAGCTGGCCCAGATACGCAGTATTTT
>NA|TRBV28|TRBJ1-5|NA|15
CAIEGGLGSNQPQHF
TGTGCCATCGAGGGGGGGCTGGGTAGCAATCAGCCCCAGCATTTT
>TRBD1|TRBV4-2|TRBJ1-1|NA|16
CASSQDGDSMNTEAFF
TGTGCCAGCAGCCAAGACGGGGACAGCATGAACACTGAAGCTTTCTTT
>TRBD2|TRBV7-2|TRBJ2-1|NA|17
CASSRPGLAGGRNEQFF
TGTGCCAGCAGCAGACCGGGACTAGCGGGAGGGAGGAATGAGCAGTTCTTC
>TRBD1|TRBV6-1|TRBJ1-2|NA|15
CASSDRTGANYGYTF
TGTGCCAGCAGTGACCGGACAGGTGCTAACTATGGCTACACCTTC
>NA|TRBV2|TRBJ1-2|NA|15
CASDSHTNLNYGYTF
TGTGCCAGCGATTCTCATACTAATCTTAACTATGGCTACACCTTC
>NA|TRBV6-4|TRBJ2-1|NA|16
CASSSFSGMGYNEQFF
TGTGCCAGCAGTTCATTTAGCGGCATGGGCTACAATGAGCAGTTCTTC
>NA|TRBV15|TRBJ1-2|NA|16
CATSRGSGQDNYGYTF
TGTGCCACCAGCAGAGGATCGGGACAAGATAACTATGGCTACACCTTC
>NA|TRBV7-2|TRBJ1-1|NA|16
CASSLVPLAANTEAFF
TGTGCCAGCAGCTTAGTCCCCCTGGCGGCGAACACTGAAGCTTTCTTT
>TRBD1|TRBV29-1|TRBJ1-2|NA|13
CSVTGGDVDGYTF
TGCAGCGTTACAGGGGGCGATGTGGATGGCTACACCTTC